This T cell receptor (beta chain) originates from a study of response to subunit inactivated influenza vaccine (dated by TCRdb to 2016 to 2018). Describing the broader study: The study used deep quantitative T cell receptor repertoire profiling to track responses to a trivalent subunit inactivated influenza vaccine.

As concerns this clonotype: It has no known antigen specificity. No qualities accompany the bases; no much larger clone lies one base away.

Libraries came from RT-PCR. Sequencing relied on an Illumina HiSeq 2500. Starting from the raw public reads, TCRdb applied fastp trimming at Q25, assembled clones with MiXCR and retained in-frame beta chains. Merged by CDR3 protein, the rows form single entries marked with the most common genes and DNA. The sample yields around 540,000 distinct CDR3 sequences; about 10% were counted once. The ten largest account for roughly 10% of the sample. Overall results and qualifications from the work: It was suggested by the authors that each seasonal influenza vaccination may recruit only a limited number of new T cells.

The germline V gene encodes CDR1 SGDLS and CDR2 YYNGEE. V is pared back by 5 bases and J by 0 bases, with 11 bases lying between the germline termini. The CDR3 contains 14 residues, cysteine and phenylalanine counted. Only the CDR3 region is kept as DNA, spanning 42 bases read in frame from base 1. The sequence derives from a middle-aged man who received an inactivated influenza vaccine. Donor details come from another sample of the same person, matched by shared clones. Material: PBMCs from blood, obtained on the day of vaccination. The chain couples TRBV9 to TRBJ1-2; the D segment could be TRBD1, given 6 matching bases. The nucleotide sequence reads as follows: TGTGCCAGCAGAGGAGGGGGATCTAACTATGGCTACACCTTC. Translated, this is CASRGGGSNYGYTF.